Listed below are T cell receptor beta chains from one sample, sequenced in a study of beta chain features in type 1 diabetes. TCRdb keeps only in-frame clones here, not all; method: immunoSEQ multiplex PCR. In the table there are under 20,000 clones, approximately 50% of which are singletons. Sequencing was performed on stem cell memory CD4+ T cells from blood. These receptor sequences come from a young man in good health. CDR3s include the opening cysteine and the closing phenylalanine or tryptophan. A D gene is named only where the DNA matches it firmly. For some rows the clone size is stated as once, few or many, or as a class when expanded; others skip it.

clone size	D gene	V gene	J gene	CDR3 protein	CDR3 DNA
few	TRBD1	TRBV18	TRBJ2-1	CASSPSQGVPLSYNEQFF	TGTGCCAGCTCACCATCACAGGGGGTCCCCCTCTCCTACAATGAGCAGTTCTTC
.	.	TRBV5-1	TRBJ2-1	CASSLATDREQFF	TGCGCCAGCAGCTTGGCAACAGACAGAGAGCAGTTCTTC
.	TRBD2	TRBV28	TRBJ2-5	CASRTGGDETQYF	TGTGCCAGCAGGACCGGGGGGGATGAGACCCAGTACTTC
.	TRBD1	TRBV6-1	TRBJ1-2	CASSHRGDGYTF	TGTGCCAGCAGTCACAGGGGGGATGGCTACACCTTC
once	TRBD1	TRBV7-3	TRBJ2-3	CASSKGQGATDTQYF	TGTGCCAGCAGCAAAGGACAGGGGGCCACAGATACGCAGTATTTT
.	.	TRBV29-1	TRBJ2-7	CSVVRNGAYEQYF	TGCAGCGTTGTACGGAACGGGGCCTACGAGCAGTACTTC
.	.	TRBV7-8	TRBJ1-1	CASSLGRGRNTEAFF	TGTGCCAGCAGCTTAGGGCGGGGAAGGAACACTGAAGCTTTCTTT
.	.	TRBV7-2	TRBJ2-1	CASSLANSGFDEQFF	TGTGCCAGCAGCTTAGCTAATAGCGGTTTCGATGAGCAGTTCTTC
.	TRBD1	TRBV7-2	TRBJ2-1	CASSSDRVNEQFF	TGTGCCAGCAGCTCGGACAGGGTCAATGAGCAGTTCTTC
few	.	TRBV7-3	TRBJ1-1	CASSLWGDAEAFF	TGTGCCAGCAGCCTTTGGGGGGATGCTGAAGCTTTCTTT
.	.	TRBV18	TRBJ2-7	CASSSYDTIYEQYF	TGTGCCAGCTCATCCTACGATACTATCTACGAGCAGTACTTC
.	.	TRBV7-2	TRBJ1-5	CASSGEGRVGQPQHF	TGTGCCAGCTCCGGGGAGGGGCGGGTTGGGCAGCCCCAGCATTTT
few	TRBD2	TRBV10-3	TRBJ2-2	CAISESTSGTAGELFF	TGTGCCATCAGTGAGTCGACTAGCGGGACAGCCGGGGAGCTGTTTTTT
.	TRBD1	TRBV19	TRBJ2-1	CASSPRQGPYNEQFF	TGTGCCAGTAGTCCCCGACAGGGACCCTACAATGAGCAGTTCTTC
.	.	TRBV6-6	TRBJ1-5	CASSRDGSNQPQHF	TGTGCCAGCAGCCGGGATGGAAGCAATCAGCCCCAGCATTTT
.	.	TRBV7-2	TRBJ2-1	CASSRNSREGDEQFF	TGTGCCAGCAGCCGAAACTCGCGGGAAGGGGATGAGCAGTTCTTC
.	.	TRBV5-4	TRBJ1-2	CASSSGAGADYGYTF	TGTGCCAGCAGCTCGGGGGCGGGGGCCGACTATGGCTACACCTTC
few	.	TRBV5-1	TRBJ2-3	CASSLDRPSTDTQYF	TGCGCCAGCAGCTTAGACAGACCTAGCACAGATACGCAGTATTTT
few	.	TRBV30	TRBJ1-5	CALGGIGNQPQHF	TGTGCTTTGGGGGGGATCGGCAATCAGCCCCAGCATTTT
few	.	TRBV28	TRBJ2-1	CASSPRVGGASQFF	TGTGCCAGCAGCCCCCGGGTAGGGGGAGCGTCGCAGTTCTTC
few	TRBD1	TRBV28	TRBJ1-6	CASSPGTGASPLHF	TGTGCCAGCAGCCCAGGGACAGGGGCATCACCCCTCCACTTT
few	TRBD2	TRBV19	TRBJ2-1	CASSPRLAGEYNEQFF	TGTGCCAGTAGTCCCCGACTAGCGGGAGAGTACAATGAGCAGTTCTTC
few	TRBD1	TRBV6-5	TRBJ2-7	CASRGTGTGANEQYF	TGTGCCAGCAGGGGTACCGGGACAGGGGCTAACGAGCAGTACTTC
few	TRBD1	TRBV7-2	TRBJ2-1	CASSSMTGNYNEQFF	TGTGCCAGCAGCTCGATGACAGGGAACTACAATGAGCAGTTCTTC
once	TRBD1	TRBV28	TRBJ1-3	CASSLDRGFRNTIYF	TGTGCCAGCAGTTTAGACAGGGGTTTTAGAAACACCATATATTTT
.	TRBD1	TRBV30	TRBJ2-3	CAWTPGTGGTTDTQYF	TGTGCCTGGACACCCGGGACAGGGGGGACCACAGATACGCAGTATTTT
.	.	TRBV4-2	TRBJ1-2	CASSQSQGPANYGYTF	TGTGCCAGCAGCCAAAGCCAGGGCCCAGCTAACTATGGCTACACCTTC
.	.	TRBV11-1	TRBJ2-7	CASSLGGGSYEQYF	TGTGCCAGCAGCTTAGGGGGAGGTTCCTACGAGCAGTACTTC
.	.	TRBV9	TRBJ1-1	CASSVVSRGNTEAFF	TGTGCCAGCAGCGTAGTGTCCAGGGGGAACACTGAAGCTTTCTTT
.	TRBD2	TRBV7-3	TRBJ2-7	CASSLASGLTYEQYF	TGTGCCAGCAGCTTAGCTAGCGGATTAACCTACGAGCAGTACTTC
.	.	TRBV2	TRBJ1-1	CASTTGSGNTEAFF	TGTGCCAGCACAACCGGGAGCGGGAACACTGAAGCTTTCTTT
.	.	TRBV28	TRBJ2-2	CASNTGNTGELFF	TGTGCCAGCAACACGGGGAATACCGGGGAGCTGTTTTTT
.	.	TRBV29-1	TRBJ2-5	CSVALFSGDQETQYF	TGCAGCGTGGCCCTATTTTCGGGGGACCAAGAGACCCAGTACTTC
.	TRBD2	TRBV7-2	TRBJ2-7	CASSAGLAGGYEQYF	TGTGCCAGCAGCGCGGGACTAGCGGGGGGTTACGAGCAGTACTTC
.	TRBD1	TRBV28	TRBJ2-3	CASSVRDRVRADTQYF	TGTGCCAGCAGTGTCCGGGACAGGGTTCGCGCAGATACGCAGTATTTT
.	TRBD2	TRBV6-6	TRBJ2-7	CASSQESGSYEQYF	TGTGCCAGCAGCCAAGAGAGCGGGAGCTACGAGCAGTACTTC
few	TRBD2	TRBV4-2	TRBJ2-1	CASSRTSGEYNEQFF	TGTGCCAGCAGCCGGACTAGCGGGGAATACAATGAGCAGTTCTTC
few	TRBD1	TRBV29-1	TRBJ2-3	CSGPDRGLDTQYF	TGCAGCGGACCGGACAGGGGGCTAGATACGCAGTATTTT
.	TRBD1	TRBV5-1	TRBJ1-1	CASSWGQGDTEAFF	TGCGCCAGCAGCTGGGGACAGGGTGACACTGAAGCTTTCTTT
.	TRBD1	TRBV18	TRBJ1-2	CASSSGTGINYGYTF	TGTGCCAGCTCGTCCGGGACAGGGATTAACTATGGCTACACCTTC
few	.	TRBV7-2	TRBJ2-1	CASSLVVAADEQFF	TGTGCCAGCAGCTTAGTGGTAGCGGCTGATGAGCAGTTCTTC
.	.	TRBV5-1	TRBJ1-4	CASSARQTSATNEKLFF	TGCGCCAGCAGCGCGAGACAGACATCCGCAACTAATGAAAAACTGTTTTTT
.	.	TRBV7-3	TRBJ1-2	CASSPRQGLGGYTF	TGTGCCAGCAGCCCCCGCCAGGGTTTAGGTGGCTACACCTTC
.	.	TRBV2	TRBJ2-3	CASRRQETDTQYF	TGTGCCAGCCGGAGGCAGGAGACAGATACGCAGTATTTT
.	.	TRBV5-4	TRBJ2-5	CASSLGQTYQETQYF	TGTGCCAGCAGCTTGGGACAGACTTACCAAGAGACCCAGTACTTC
.	TRBD2	TRBV4-1	TRBJ2-3	CASSHSGGAPTDTQYF	TGCGCCAGCAGCCATAGCGGGGGGGCACCAACAGATACGCAGTATTTT